The clone carrying this T cell receptor beta chain was observed a few times. As yet, its antigen is unknown. This sample is part of a study of beta chain features in type 1 diabetes. The germline gives CDR1 MNHEY, CDR2 SVGAGI. This CDR3 is 15 amino acids long. Trimming stripped 1 base from V and 0 bases from J, with 10 bases between. Isolated RNA was reverse transcribed in full, so expressed TCRB transcripts were sequenced. Sequencing used immunoSEQ multiplex PCR; TCRdb keeps in-frame clones, though not all of them. The table records about 45,000 clones, approximately 70% of them present only once. General study findings and limits: Shorter TCRB CDR3s, moderately but significantly so, were found in Type 1 diabetes patients in all four CD4+ subsets.

The sequence came from a woman aged 18-30 years with type 1 diabetes. The chain couples TRBV6-5 to TRBJ2-7; perhaps TRBD2 as D (5 bases). The sample was Tregs from blood. The CDR3 loop is CASSYWAGGSYEQYF. For the CDR3, the DNA is TGTGCCAGCAGTTACTGGGCAGGAGGCTCCTACGAGCAGTACTTC.